The source of this T cell receptor beta chain is a study of siplizumab effects on memory and regulatory T cells. Background on the study: Paired mixed lymphocyte reactions received either siplizumab at approximately 1 ug/mL or no drug. Whole-study findings and limits: The study found that siplizumab significantly reduced alloreactive sequences traceable to unstimulated CD4+ memory cells.

Clones were read by immunoSEQ multiplex PCR, and TCRdb kept only the in-frame ones, dropping some. In the table there are 20,000 or so clones, 44% of which are singletons. Kept together in coculture, the mixed lymphocyte reaction cells spent 6 days at 37°C. Trimming removed 1 base at V and 3 bases at J, with 14 bases between. The CDR3 extends over 15 amino acids. The germline gives CDR1 SGHRS, CDR2 YFSETQ. This clone is classed as medium-sized (0.01 to 0.1%). Its antigen is undetermined. V and J are TRBV5-1 and TRBJ2-7; D possibly corresponds to TRBD2 (6 bases). The receptor comes from a human donor in good health; the cells came from an allogeneic mixed lymphocyte reaction. Some clones in this sample may be carry-over from other donors' samples. Sequencing used CFSE-low (dividing) CD4+ T cells sorted from an allogeneic mixed lymphocyte reaction. CDR3 sequence (DNA): TGCGCCAGCAGCTTGATTGCGGGGAGCTACTACGAGCAGTACTTC. Translating it yields CASSLIAGSYYEQYF.